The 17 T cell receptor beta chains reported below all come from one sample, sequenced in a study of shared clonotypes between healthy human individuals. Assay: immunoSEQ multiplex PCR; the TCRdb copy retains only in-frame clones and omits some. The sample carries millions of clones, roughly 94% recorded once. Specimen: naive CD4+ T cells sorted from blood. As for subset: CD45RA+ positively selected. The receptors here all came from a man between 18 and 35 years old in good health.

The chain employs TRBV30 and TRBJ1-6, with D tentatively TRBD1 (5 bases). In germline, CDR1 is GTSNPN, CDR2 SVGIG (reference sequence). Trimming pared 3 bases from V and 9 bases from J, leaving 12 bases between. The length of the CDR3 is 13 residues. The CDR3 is CAWRGVGSSPLHF. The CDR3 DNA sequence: TGTGCCTGGAGAGGGGTCGGGAGTTCACCCCTCCACTTT.

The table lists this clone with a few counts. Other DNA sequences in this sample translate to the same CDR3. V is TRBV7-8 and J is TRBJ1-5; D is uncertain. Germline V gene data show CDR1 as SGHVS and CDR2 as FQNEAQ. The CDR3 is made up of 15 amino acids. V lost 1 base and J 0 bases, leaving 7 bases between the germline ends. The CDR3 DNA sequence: TGTGCCAGCAGCTTAGACGGCCGTAGCAATCAGCCCCAGCATTTT. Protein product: CASSLDGRSNQPQHF.

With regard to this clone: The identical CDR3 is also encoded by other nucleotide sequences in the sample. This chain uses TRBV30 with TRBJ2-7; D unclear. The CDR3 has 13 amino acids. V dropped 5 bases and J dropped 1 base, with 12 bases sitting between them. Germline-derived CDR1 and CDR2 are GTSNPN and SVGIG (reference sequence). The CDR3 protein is CAWSGRGSYEQYF. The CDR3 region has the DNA TGTGCCTGGTCCGGAAGAGGTTCCTACGAGCAGTACTTC.

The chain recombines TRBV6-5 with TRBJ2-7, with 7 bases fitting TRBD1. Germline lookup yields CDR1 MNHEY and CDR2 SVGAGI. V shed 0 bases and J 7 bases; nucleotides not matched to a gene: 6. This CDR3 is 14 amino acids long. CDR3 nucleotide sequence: TGTGCCAGCAGTTACTCGACGACAGGGCGAGAGCAGTACTTC. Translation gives CASSYSTTGREQYF.

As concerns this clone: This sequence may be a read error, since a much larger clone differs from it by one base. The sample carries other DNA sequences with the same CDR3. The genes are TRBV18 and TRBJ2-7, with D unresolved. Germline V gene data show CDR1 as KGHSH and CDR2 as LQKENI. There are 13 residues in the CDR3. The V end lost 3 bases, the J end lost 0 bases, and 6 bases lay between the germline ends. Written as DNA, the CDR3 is TGTGCCAGCTCACCCTACAGCTCCTACGAGCAGTACTTC. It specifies CASSPYSSYEQYF.

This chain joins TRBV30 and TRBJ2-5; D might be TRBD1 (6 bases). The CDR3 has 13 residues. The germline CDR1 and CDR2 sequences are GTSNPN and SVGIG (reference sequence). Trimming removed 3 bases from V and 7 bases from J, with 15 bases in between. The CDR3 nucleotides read TGTGCCTGGAGACAGGGACCCCAGGGGACCCAGTACTTC. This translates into CAWRQGPQGTQYF.

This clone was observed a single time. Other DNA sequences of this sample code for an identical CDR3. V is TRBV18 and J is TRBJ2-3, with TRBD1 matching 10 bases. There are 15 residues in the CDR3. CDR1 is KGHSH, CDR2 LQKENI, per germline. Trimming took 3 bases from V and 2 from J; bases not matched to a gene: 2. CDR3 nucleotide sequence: TGTGCCAGCTCACCCGGGACAGGGGCCACAGATACGCAGTATTTT. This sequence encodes CASSPGTGATDTQYF. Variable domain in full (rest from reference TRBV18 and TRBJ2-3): NAGVMQNPRHLVRRRGQEARLRCSPMKGHSHVYWYRQLPEEGLKFMVYLQKENIIDESGMPKERFSAEFPKEGPSILRIQQVVRGDSAAYFCASSPGTGATDTQYFGPGTRLTVL.

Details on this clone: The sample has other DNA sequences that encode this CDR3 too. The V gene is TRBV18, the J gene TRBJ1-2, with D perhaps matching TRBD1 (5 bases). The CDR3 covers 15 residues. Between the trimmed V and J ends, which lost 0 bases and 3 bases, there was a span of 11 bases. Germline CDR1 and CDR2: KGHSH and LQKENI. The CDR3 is CASSPPGGADYGYTF. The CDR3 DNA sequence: TGTGCCAGCTCACCACCGGGCGGGGCGGACTATGGCTACACCTTC. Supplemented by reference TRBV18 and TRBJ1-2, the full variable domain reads NAGVMQNPRHLVRRRGQEARLRCSPMKGHSHVYWYRQLPEEGLKFMVYLQKENIIDESGMPKERFSAEFPKEGPSILRIQQVVRGDSAAYFCASSPPGGADYGYTFGSGTRLTVV.

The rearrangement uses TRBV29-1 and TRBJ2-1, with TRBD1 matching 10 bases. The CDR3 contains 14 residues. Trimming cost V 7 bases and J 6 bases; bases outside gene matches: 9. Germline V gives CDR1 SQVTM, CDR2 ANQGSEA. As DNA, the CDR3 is TGCAGCGAAACCGGGACAGGGGCATTCAATGAGCAGTTCTTC. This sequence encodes CSETGTGAFNEQFF.

CDR3 amino acids: CAWRQMNSGANVLTF. The CDR3 DNA reads TGTGCCTGGAGACAGATGAACTCTGGGGCCAACGTCCTGACTTTC. V gene TRBV30 combines with J gene TRBJ2-6; unclear D gene. The CDR3 covers 15 residues. V was clipped by 3 bases and J by 0 bases, with 9 bases between them. Germline lookup yields CDR1 GTSNPN and CDR2 SVGIG (reference sequence).

The CDR3 DNA reads TGCGCCAGCAGCTTGGTGCTAGGGACAGGGGTCGAAGCTTTCTTT. This translates into CASSLVLGTGVEAFF. The gene calls are TRBV5-1 and TRBJ1-1, with 10 bases that match TRBD1. V lost 0 bases to trimming and J lost 8 bases; unmatched junction nucleotides: 7. The CDR3 totals 15 residues. The V gene's germline CDR1 is SGHRS and CDR2 YFSETQ.

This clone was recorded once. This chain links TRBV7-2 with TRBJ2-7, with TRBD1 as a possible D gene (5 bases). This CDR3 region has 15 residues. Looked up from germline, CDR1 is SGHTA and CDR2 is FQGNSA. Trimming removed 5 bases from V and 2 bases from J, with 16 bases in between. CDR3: CASSLGQGGAYEQYF. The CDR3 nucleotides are TGTGCCAGCAGCCTAGGGCAGGGTGGGGCCTACGAGCAGTACTTC.

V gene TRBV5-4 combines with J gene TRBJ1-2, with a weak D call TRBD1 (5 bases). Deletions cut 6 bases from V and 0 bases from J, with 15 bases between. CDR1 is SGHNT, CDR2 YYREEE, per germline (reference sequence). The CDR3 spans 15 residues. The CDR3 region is CASKPTSGANYGYTF. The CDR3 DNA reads TGTGCCAGCAAACCCACCTCGGGGGCTAACTATGGCTACACCTTC.

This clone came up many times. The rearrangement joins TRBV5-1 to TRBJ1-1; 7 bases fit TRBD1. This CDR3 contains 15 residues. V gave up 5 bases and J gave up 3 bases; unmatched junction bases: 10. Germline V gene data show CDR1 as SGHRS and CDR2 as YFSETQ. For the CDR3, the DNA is TGCGCCAGCAGAGAAGGGGGCGCGTATTACACTGAAGCTTTCTTT. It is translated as CASREGGAYYTEAFF.

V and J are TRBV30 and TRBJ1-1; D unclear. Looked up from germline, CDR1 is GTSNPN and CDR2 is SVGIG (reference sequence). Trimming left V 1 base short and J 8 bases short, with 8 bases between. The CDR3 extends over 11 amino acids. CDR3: CAWSGGKEAFF. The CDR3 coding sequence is TGTGCCTGGAGTGGAGGGAAGGAAGCTTTCTTT.

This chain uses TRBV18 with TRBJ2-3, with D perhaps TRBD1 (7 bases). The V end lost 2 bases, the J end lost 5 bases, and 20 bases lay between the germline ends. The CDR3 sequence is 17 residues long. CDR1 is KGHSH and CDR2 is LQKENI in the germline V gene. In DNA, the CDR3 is TGTGCCAGCTCACCAAAGAGTGGGACAGTGGGAGGAGATACGCAGTATTTT. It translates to CASSPKSGTVGGDTQYF.

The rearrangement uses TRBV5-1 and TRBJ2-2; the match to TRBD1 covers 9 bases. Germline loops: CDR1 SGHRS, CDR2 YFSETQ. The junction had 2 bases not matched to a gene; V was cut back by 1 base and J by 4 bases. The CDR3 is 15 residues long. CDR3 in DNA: TGCGCCAGCAGCTTGACAGGGGGCGTCACCGGGGAGCTGTTTTTT. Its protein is CASSLTGGVTGELFF.